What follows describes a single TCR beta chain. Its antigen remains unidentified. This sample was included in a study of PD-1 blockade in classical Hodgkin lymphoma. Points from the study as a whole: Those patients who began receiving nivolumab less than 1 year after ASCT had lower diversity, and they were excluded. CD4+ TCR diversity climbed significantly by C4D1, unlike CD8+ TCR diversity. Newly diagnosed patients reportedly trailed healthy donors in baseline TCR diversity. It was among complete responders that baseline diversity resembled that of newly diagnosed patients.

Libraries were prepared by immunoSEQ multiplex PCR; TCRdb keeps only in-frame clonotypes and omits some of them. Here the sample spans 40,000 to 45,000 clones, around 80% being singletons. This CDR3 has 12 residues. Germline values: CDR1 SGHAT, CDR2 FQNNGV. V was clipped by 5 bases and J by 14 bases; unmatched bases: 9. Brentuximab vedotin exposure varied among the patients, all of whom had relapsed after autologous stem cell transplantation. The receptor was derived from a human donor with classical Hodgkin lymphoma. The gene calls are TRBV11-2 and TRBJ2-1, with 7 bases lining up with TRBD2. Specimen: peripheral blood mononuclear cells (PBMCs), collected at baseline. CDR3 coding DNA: TGTGCCAGCAGCCGGGAACCCGGGGGGAAGTTCTTC. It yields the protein CASSREPGGKFF.